This is a list of T cell receptor beta chains from one sample in a study of regulatory T cells in long-lasting Graves disease. Using its own MiXCR run on the multiplex PCR reads, TCRdb lists one record per CDR3 protein. The sample has about 420,000 distinct CDR3 sequences, about 20% seen once. The sequencing used peripheral blood mononuclear cells (PBMCs), collected when the disease was refractory, from a patient treated with antithyroid drugs. These receptors were taken from a female donor with Graves disease. CDR3s leave out the opening cysteine and the closing phenylalanine or tryptophan.

V gene,J gene,CDR3 protein
TRBV2,TRBJ2-1,ASSPSGPEQF
TRBV19,TRBJ1-5,ASSVTLGAHQPQH
TRBV7-3,TRBJ2-5,ASSLSVGGAETQY
TRBV6-1,TRBJ2-2,ASSEQGQTGAEKLF
TRBV2,TRBJ1-1,ASSRAGTSRTEAF
TRBV29-1,TRBJ2-7,SVVGEGNEQY
TRBV14,TRBJ1-1,ASRQASGSVEAF
TRBV20-1,TRBJ2-2,SAQDPGSFTGELF
TRBV3-1,TRBJ2-7,ASRQGGSEQY
TRBV6-9,TRBJ2-2,ASSYDAATNTGELF
TRBV7-3,TRBJ2-2,ASSLWAGELF
TRBV30,TRBJ1-2,AWKHPGGETYGYT
TRBV19,TRBJ2-7,ASSVTSGYEQY
TRBV10-2,TRBJ1-5,ASSESRKNQPQH
TRBV4-1,TRBJ1-1,ASSPTGQGPTEAF
TRBV7-2,TRBJ2-7,ASSQDHYEQY
TRBV2,TRBJ1-4,ASKGRVSEKLF
TRBV19,TRBJ1-2,ASSPASNNYGYT
TRBV5-1,TRBJ1-1,ASSLYPDMNTEAF
TRBV2,TRBJ1-1,ANQGQSNTEAF
TRBV5-1,TRBJ2-2,ASSLGSSGNTGELF
TRBV5-1,TRBJ1-2,ASSRRQGSEMLV
TRBV6-2/TRBV6-3,TRBJ2-7,ASRRTGHYFYEQY
TRBV30,TRBJ2-4,AWSVRGAHIQY
TRBV6-1,TRBJ2-2,ASKTGDLPSGELF
TRBV7-3,TRBJ1-6,ASSLYRGPDSPLH
TRBV28,TRBJ2-2,ASSLLYGELF
TRBV9,TRBJ2-4,ASSKTWGMGDIQY
TRBV6-1,TRBJ1-1,ASRGTGTGNTEAF
TRBV6-5,TRBJ2-5,ASSYRGPLSQETQY
TRBV6-5,TRBJ2-7,ASSSWGAGAYEQY
TRBV25-1,TRBJ1-2,ASSPGQGYSGYT
TRBV20-1,TRBJ1-1,SAGGWGTEAF
TRBV6-2/TRBV6-3,TRBJ2-7,ASSYSDGFEQY